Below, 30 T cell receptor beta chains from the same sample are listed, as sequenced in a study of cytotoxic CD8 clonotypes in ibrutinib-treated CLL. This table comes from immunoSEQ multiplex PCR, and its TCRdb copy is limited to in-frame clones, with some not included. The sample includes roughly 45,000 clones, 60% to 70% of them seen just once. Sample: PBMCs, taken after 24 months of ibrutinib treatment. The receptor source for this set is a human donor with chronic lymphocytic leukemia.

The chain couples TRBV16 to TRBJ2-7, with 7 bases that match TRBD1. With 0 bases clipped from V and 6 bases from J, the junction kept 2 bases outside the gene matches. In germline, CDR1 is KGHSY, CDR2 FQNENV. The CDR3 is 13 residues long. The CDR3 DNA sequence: TGTGCCAGCAGCCAATCGAGGGGGCCCGAGCAGTACTTC. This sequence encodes CASSQSRGPEQYF.

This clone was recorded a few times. The CDR3: CSVHGTSGSYEQYF. In DNA, the CDR3 is TGCAGCGTCCACGGGACTAGCGGTTCCTACGAGCAGTACTTC. The V and J genes are TRBV29-1 and TRBJ2-7; 11 nucleotides agree with TRBD2. CDR1 SQVTM and CDR2 ANQGSEA come from the germline V gene. This CDR3 has 14 amino acids. Germline trimming cut 6 bases from V and 1 base from J; bases unmatched to any gene: 5.

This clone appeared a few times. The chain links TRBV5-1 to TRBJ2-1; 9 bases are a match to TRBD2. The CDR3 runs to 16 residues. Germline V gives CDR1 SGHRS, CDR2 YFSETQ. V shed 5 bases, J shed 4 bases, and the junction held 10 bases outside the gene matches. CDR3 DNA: TGCGCCAGCAGTCAGGCGGCGGGAGGGCCTTACAATGAGCAGTTCTTC. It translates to CASSQAAGGPYNEQFF. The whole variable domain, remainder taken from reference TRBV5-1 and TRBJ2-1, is KAGVTQTPRYLIKTRGQQVTLSCSPISGHRSVSWYQQTPGQGLQFLFEYFSETQRNKGNFPGRFSGRQFSNSRSEMNVSTLELGDSALYLCASSQAAGGPYNEQFFGPGTRLTVL.

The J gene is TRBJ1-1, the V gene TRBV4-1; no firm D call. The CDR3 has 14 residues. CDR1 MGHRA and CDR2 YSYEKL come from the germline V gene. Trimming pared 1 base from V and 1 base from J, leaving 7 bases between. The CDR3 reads CASSQGWANTEAFF. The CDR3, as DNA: TGCGCCAGCAGCCAAGGTTGGGCGAACACTGAAGCTTTCTTT.

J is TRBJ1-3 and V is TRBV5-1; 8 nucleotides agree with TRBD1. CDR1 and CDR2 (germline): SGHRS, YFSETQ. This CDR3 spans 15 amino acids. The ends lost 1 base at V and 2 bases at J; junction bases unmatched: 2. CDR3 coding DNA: TGCGCCAGCAGCTTGATGACAGGGGCTGGAAACACCATATATTTT. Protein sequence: CASSLMTGAGNTIYF.

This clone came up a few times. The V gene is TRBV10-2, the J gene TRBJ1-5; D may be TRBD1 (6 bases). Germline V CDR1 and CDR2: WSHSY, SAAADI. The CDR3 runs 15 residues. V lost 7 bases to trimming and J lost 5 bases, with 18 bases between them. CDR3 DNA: TGCGCCAGCACCCAGGGGCCCTCTAGAGATCAGCCCCAGCATTTT. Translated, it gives CASTQGPSRDQPQHF.

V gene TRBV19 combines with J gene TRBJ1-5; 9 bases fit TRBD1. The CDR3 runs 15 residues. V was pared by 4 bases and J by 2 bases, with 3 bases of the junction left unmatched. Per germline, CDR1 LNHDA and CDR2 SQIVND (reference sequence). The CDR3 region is CASSTRTGGNQPQHF. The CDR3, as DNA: TGTGCCAGTAGTACTAGGACAGGGGGCAATCAGCCCCAGCATTTT.

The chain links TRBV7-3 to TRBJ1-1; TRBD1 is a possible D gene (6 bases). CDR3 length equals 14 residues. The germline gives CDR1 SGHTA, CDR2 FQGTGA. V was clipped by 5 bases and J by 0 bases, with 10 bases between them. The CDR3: CASSAGQLNTEAFF. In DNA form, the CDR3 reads TGTGCCAGCAGCGCTGGACAGTTGAACACTGAAGCTTTCTTT.

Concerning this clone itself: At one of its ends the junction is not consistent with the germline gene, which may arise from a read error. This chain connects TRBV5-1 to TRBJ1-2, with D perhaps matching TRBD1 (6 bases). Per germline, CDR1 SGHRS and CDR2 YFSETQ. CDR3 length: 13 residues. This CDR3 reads CASAGHPTYGYTF. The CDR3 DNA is TGCGCCAGCGCGGGACACCCTACCTATGGCTACACTTTC.

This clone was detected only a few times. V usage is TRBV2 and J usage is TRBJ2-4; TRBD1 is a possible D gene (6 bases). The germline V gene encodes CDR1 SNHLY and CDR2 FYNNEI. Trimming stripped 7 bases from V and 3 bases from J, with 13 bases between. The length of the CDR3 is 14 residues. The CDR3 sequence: CASMNRVDKNIQYF. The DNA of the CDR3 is TGTGCCAGCATGAACAGGGTTGACAAAAACATTCAGTACTTC.

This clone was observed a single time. The CDR3 sequence is CSVEGVRTRNTEAFF. CDR3 coding DNA: TGCAGCGTTGAGGGAGTGAGGACACGGAACACTGAAGCTTTCTTT. V and J are TRBV29-1 and TRBJ1-1; D might be TRBD1 (5 bases). CDR3 length: 15 amino acids. Per germline, CDR1 SQVTM and CDR2 ANQGSEA. V was trimmed by 3 bases and J by 1 base, leaving 15 bases between them.

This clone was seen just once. DNA for the CDR3: TGTGCCAGCGTCGGGCTCCCCGGGTTTCGGGGGACAGATACGCAGTATTTT. Translated, it gives CASVGLPGFRGTDTQYF. The V call is TRBV2, the J call TRBJ2-3; D is perhaps TRBD2 (6 bases). The germline V gene encodes CDR1 SNHLY and CDR2 FYNNEI. The CDR3 contains 17 residues. V was clipped by 8 bases and J by 3 bases, with 24 bases between them.

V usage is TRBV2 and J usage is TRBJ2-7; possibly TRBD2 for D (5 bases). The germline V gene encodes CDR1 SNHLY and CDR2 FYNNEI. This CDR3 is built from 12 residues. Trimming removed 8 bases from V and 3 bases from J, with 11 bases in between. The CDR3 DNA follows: TGTGCCAGCTCAGGACTGCGCTACGAGCAGTACTTC. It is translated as CASSGLRYEQYF. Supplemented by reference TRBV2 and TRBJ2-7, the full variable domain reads EPEVTQTPSHQVTQMGQEVILRCVPISNHLYFYWYRQILGQKVEFLVSFYNNEISEKSEIFDDQFSVERPDGSNFTLKIRSTKLEDSAMYFCASSGLRYEQYFGPGTRLTVT.

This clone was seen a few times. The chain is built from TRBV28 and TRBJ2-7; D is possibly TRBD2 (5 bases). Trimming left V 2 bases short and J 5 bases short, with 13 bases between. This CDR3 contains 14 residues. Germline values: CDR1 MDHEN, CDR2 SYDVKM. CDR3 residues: CASSLGQAGDEQYF. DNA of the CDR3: TGTGCCAGCAGTTTAGGGCAGGCCGGGGACGAGCAGTACTTC. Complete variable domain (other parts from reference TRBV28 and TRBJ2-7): DVKVTQSSRYLVKRTGEKVFLECVQDMDHENMFWYRQDPGLGLRLIYFSYDVKMKEKGDIPEGYSVSREKKERFSLILESASTNQTSMYLCASSLGQAGDEQYFGPGTRLTVT.

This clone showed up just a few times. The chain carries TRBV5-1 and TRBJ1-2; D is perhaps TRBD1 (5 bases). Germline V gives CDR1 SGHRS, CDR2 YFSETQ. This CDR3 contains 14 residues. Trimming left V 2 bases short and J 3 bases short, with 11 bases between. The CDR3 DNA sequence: TGCGCCAGCAGCTTAGGTCCGGGGGACTATGGCTACACCTTC. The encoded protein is CASSLGPGDYGYTF.

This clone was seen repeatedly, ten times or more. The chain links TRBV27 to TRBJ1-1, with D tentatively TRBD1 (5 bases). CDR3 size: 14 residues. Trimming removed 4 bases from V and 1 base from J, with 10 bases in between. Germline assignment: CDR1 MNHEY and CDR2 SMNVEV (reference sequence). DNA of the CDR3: TGTGCCAGCAGTTGGGGGACGGCGAACACTGAAGCTTTCTTT. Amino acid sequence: CASSWGTANTEAFF.

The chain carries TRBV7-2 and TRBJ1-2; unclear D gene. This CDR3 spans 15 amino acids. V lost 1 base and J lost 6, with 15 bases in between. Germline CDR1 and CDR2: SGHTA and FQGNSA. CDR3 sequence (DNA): TGTGCCAGCAGCTTAGAGGGCGCGGGGAGAAATGGCTACACCTTC. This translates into CASSLEGAGRNGYTF.

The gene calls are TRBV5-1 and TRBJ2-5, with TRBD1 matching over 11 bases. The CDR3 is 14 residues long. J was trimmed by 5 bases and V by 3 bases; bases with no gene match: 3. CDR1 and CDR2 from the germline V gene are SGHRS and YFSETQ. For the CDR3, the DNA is TGCGCCAGCAGCTCGGGACAGGGGGTTGAGACCCAGTACTTC. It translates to CASSSGQGVETQYF.

The CDR3 nucleotides are TGTGCCAGCAGTGTTGGGACAGCGAACACCGGGGAGCTGTTTTTT. Amino acid sequence: CASSVGTANTGELFF. The V call is TRBV2, the J call TRBJ2-2, with TRBD1 matching 7 bases. Germline V gene sequence: CDR1 SNHLY, CDR2 FYNNEI. There are 15 residues in the CDR3. J was trimmed by 0 bases and V by 4 bases; bases with no gene match: 2.

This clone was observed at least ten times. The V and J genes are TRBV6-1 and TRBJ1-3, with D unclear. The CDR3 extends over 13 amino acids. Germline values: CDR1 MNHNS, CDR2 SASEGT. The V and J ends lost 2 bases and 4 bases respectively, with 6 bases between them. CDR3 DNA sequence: TGTGCCAGCAGTGAACGTCAGGGAAACACCATATATTTT. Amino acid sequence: CASSERQGNTIYF.

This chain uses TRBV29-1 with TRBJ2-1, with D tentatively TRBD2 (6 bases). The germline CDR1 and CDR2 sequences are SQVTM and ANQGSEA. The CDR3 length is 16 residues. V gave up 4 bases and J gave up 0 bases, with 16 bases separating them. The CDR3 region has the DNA TGCAGCGTTGTAAGGGCAAGCGGGTACTCCTACAATGAGCAGTTCTTC. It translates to CSVVRASGYSYNEQFF.

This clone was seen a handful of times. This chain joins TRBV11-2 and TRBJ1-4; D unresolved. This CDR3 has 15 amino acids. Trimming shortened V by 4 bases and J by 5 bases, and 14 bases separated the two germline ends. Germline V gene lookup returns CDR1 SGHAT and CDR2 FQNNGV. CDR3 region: CASSSGWIGNEKLFF. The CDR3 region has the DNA TGTGCCAGCAGCTCGGGTTGGATCGGGAATGAAAAACTGTTTTTT.

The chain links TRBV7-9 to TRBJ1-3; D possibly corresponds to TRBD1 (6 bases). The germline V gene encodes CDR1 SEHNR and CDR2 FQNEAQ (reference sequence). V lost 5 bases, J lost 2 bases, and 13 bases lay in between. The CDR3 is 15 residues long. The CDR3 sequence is CASSTNRVAGNTIYF. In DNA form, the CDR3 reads TGTGCCAGCAGCACTAACAGGGTTGCTGGAAACACCATATATTTT.

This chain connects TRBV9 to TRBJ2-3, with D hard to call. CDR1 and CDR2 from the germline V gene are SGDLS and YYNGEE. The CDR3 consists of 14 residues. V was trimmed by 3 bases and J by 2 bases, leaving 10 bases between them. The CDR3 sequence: CASSALPTTDTQYF. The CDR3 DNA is TGTGCCAGCAGCGCCCTACCAACCACAGATACGCAGTATTTT.

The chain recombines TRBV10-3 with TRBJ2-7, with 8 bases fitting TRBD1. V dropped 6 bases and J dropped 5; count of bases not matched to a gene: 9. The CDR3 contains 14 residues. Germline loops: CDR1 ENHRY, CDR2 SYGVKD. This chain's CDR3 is CAISADRDIDEQYF. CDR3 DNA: TGTGCCATCAGCGCGGACAGGGACATAGACGAGCAGTACTTC.

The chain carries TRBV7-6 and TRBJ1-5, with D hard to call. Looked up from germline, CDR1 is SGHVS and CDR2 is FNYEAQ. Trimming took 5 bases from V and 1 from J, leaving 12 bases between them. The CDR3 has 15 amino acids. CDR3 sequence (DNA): TGTGCCAGCAGCCCCGGAGGTTTCAGCAATCAGCCCCAGCATTTT. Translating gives CASSPGGFSNQPQHF.

The chain's CDR3 is CASSLGLAVSTDTQYF. As DNA, the CDR3 is TGTGCCAGCAGCTTAGGTCTAGCGGTTAGCACAGATACGCAGTATTTT. The V call is TRBV11-1, the J call TRBJ2-3; TRBD2 agrees at 7 bases. This CDR3 spans 16 amino acids. Per germline, CDR1 SGHAT and CDR2 FQDESV (reference sequence). V lost 1 base and J lost 0; bases outside the gene matches: 4.

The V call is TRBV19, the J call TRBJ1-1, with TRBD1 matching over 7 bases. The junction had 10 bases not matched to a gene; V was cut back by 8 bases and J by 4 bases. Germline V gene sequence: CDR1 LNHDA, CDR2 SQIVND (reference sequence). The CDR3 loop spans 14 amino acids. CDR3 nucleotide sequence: TGTGCCAGTCGACCACAGGGGTTGAGCACTGAAGCTTTCTTT. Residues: CASRPQGLSTEAFF.

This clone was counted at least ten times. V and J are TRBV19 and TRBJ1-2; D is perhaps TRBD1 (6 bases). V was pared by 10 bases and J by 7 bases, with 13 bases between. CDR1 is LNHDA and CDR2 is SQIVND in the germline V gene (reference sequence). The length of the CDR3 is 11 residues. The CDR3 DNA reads TGTGCCACCACCAGGGGAGGTGGCTACACCTTC. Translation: CATTRGGGYTF.

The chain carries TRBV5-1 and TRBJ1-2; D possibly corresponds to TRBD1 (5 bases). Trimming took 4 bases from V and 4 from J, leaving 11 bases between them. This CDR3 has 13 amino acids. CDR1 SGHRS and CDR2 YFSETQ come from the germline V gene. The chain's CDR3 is CASSPTGAYGYTF. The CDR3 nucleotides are TGCGCCAGCAGCCCTACAGGCGCCTATGGCTACACCTTC.